Detailed here is one T cell receptor beta chain. What it recognizes is unknown. CDR3 length: 12 residues. Germline assignment: CDR1 SNHLY and CDR2 FYNNEI. Trimming left V 7 bases short and J 8 bases short, with 14 bases between. The authors reverse transcribed all of the isolated RNA, so sequencing captured expressed TCRB transcripts. Measured with immunoSEQ multiplex PCR; TCRdb has only the in-frame clones, and not every one. The repertoire holds fewer than 900,000 clones, with roughly 17% as singletons. The data were obtained in a study of beta chain features in type 1 diabetes. Study conclusions and caveats: Type 1 diabetes patients showed a moderate but significant shortening of TCRB CDR3s in all four CD4+ subsets. Naive, central memory and Treg TCRB repertoires appeared more alike in patients than in healthy donors.

Via the markers CD45RO/CCR7/CD25/CD127/CD95/CD27, stem cell-like memory, regulatory, central memory and naive CD4+ cells were sorted. This chain connects TRBV2 to TRBJ1-2; D call uncertain. Sequencing input: naive CD4+ T cells from blood. This clonotype was sampled from a young woman in good health. The CDR3 nucleotides are TGTGCCAGCATGCCGGGAACGGGAGGCTACACCTTC. Translating it yields CASMPGTGGYTF. Filled out from reference TRBV2 and TRBJ1-2, the complete variable domain reads EPEVTQTPSHQVTQMGQEVILRCVPISNHLYFYWYRQILGQKVEFLVSFYNNEISEKSEIFDDQFSVERPDGSNFTLKIRSTKLEDSAMYFCASMPGTGGYTFGSGTRLTVV.